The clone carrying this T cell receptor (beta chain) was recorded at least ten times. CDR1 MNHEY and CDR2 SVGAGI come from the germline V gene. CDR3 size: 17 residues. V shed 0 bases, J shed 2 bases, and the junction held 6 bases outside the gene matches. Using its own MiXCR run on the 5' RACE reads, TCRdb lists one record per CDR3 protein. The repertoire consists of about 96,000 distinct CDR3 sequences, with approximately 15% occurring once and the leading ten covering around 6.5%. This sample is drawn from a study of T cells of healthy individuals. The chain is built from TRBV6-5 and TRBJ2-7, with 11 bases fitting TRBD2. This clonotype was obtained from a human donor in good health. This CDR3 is CASSYSRGSGGAYEQYF. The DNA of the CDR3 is TGTGCCAGCAGTTACTCGAGAGGTAGCGGGGGGGCCTACGAGCAGTACTTC.